The clone carrying this T cell receptor (beta chain) has just a few counts. The antigen is unknown. The investigators reverse transcribed all of the isolated RNA, so they sequenced expressed TCRB transcripts. Sequencing of naive, central memory and regulatory T cell samples gave an average of about 3.9 million reads. Here immunoSEQ multiplex PCR was the method, and the copy in TCRdb shows in-frame clones only, minus some. The sample lists 600,000 to 700,000 clones, around 12% occurring once. From germline, CDR1 is SGHAT and CDR2 FQDESV (reference sequence). V dropped 5 bases and J dropped 0; count of bases not matched to a gene: 7. The CDR3 contains 15 residues. Researchers reported sorting CD4+ naive, central memory, regulatory and stem cell-like memory cells via CD45RO/CCR7/CD25/CD127/CD95/CD27. The data derive from a study of beta chain features in type 1 diabetes. Whole-study results and caveats: Type 1 diabetes patients had TCRB CDR3s that were shorter (moderately but significantly so) in all four CD4+ subsets. Patients and controls would be equally affected if PCR favored shorter templates.

This sequence originates from a man aged 30-40 years with type 1 diabetes. This chain joins TRBV11-1 and TRBJ2-7, with TRBD1 matching over 7 bases. The specimen was naive CD4+ T cells from blood. The CDR3 reads CASSAQGITSYEQYF. DNA of the CDR3: TGTGCCAGCAGCGCACAGGGGATCACCTCCTACGAGCAGTACTTC.